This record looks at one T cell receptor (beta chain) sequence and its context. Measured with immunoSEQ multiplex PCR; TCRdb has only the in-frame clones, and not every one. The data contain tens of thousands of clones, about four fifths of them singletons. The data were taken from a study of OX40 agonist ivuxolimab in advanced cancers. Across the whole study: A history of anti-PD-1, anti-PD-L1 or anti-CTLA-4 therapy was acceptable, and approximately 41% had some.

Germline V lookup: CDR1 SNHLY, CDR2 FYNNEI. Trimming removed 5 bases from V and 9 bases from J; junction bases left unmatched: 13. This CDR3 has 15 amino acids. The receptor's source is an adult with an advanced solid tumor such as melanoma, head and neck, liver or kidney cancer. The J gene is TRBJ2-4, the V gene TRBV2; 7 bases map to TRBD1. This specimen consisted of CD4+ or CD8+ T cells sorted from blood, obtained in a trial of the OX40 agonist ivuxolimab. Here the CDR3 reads CASSQTIGGGIIQYF. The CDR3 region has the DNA TGTGCCAGCAGTCAGACGATAGGGGGCGGCATCATTCAGTACTTC.